The rows below give T cell receptor beta chains drawn from one sample of a study of CD8+CD57+ T cells in acquired aplastic anemia. In TCRdb, the reads were re-called with MiXCR into one record per CDR3 protein. The data contain around 200,000 distinct CDR3 sequences, around three fifths of them seen just once; the ten biggest clones take up roughly 61%. The sequenced sample was sorted CD4+, CD8+, or CD8+CD57+ T cells (not recorded which) from PBMCs. All receptors derive from a human donor with aplastic anemia. Each CDR3 is given with its conserved first and last residue. The order of the fields is V gene, CDR3 length, clone size, J gene, D gene, CDR3 DNA, CDR3 protein. A D gene is named only where the DNA matches it firmly. Expanded clones get a size class; other rows say once, few or many, or leave the size out.

TRBV7-2	17	NA	TRBJ1-5	NA	TGCGCCAGCAGCCAAGGGCAGGGCGGACTTAGCAATCAGCCCCAGCATTTT	CASSQGQGGLSNQPQHF
TRBV6-5	14	NA	TRBJ1-6	NA	TGTGCCAGCAGCTTACGTGGTCTGAATTCACCCCTCCACTTT	CASSLRGLNSPLHF
TRBV4-1	16	many	TRBJ2-1	NA	TGCGCCAGCAGCCAAGAGGCTAGCGAACCTTACAATGAGCAGTTCTTC	CASSQEASEPYNEQFF
TRBV29-1	13	NA	TRBJ2-5	TRBD2	TGCAGCGCACCGACTAGCGCGGTGGAGACCCAGTACTTC	CSAPTSAVETQYF
TRBV24-1	13	NA	TRBJ2-2	TRBD1	TGTGCCACCAGGGGACAGGGAACCGGGGAGCTGTTTTTT	CATRGQGTGELFF
TRBV6-4	15	NA	TRBJ1-1	NA	TGTGCCAGCAGTGAGAAGGGGGGGGCGCAGGCAGAAGCTTTCTTT	CASSEKGGAQAEAFF
TRBV25-1	17	NA	TRBJ2-5	NA	TGTGCCAGCAGTGAAGTTTGGGAGAACGAGGGACAAGAGACCCAGTACTTC	CASSEVWENEGQETQYF
TRBV7-2	15	NA	TRBJ2-7	TRBD2	TGTGCCAGCAGCCATCCGGGCCTAGCGGGGGGGGAGCAGTACTTC	CASSHPGLAGGEQYF
TRBV15	14	NA	TRBJ2-1	NA	TGTGCCACCAGCAGAGAACAACGGTACAATGAGCAGTTCTTC	CATSREQRYNEQFF
TRBV20-1	11	NA	TRBJ1-6	NA	TGCAGTGCTAGAGCGGACCCTGTCTCCCACTTT	CSARADPVSHF
TRBV14	15	NA	TRBJ1-4	NA	TGTGCCAGCAGCCAAGTTCTACATGGAGTCGAAAAACTGTTTTTT	CASSQVLHGVEKLFF
TRBV7-8	11	NA	TRBJ2-7	NA	TGTGCCAGCAGCCAATCCTACGGGCAGTACTTC	CASSQSYGQYF
TRBV5-1	15	NA	TRBJ2-2	NA	TGCGCCAGCAGCTTGATCCAGGGACACACCGGGGAGCTGTTTTTT	CASSLIQGHTGELFF
TRBV7-9	13	NA	TRBJ1-1	NA	TGTGCCAGCACCCAGGGTAGCTACACTGAAGCTTTCTTT	CASTQGSYTEAFF
TRBV6-1	13	NA	TRBJ2-5	NA	TGTGCCAGCAGTAACCGGGACCGCCAGACCCAGTACTTC	CASSNRDRQTQYF
TRBV4-2	17	NA	TRBJ1-2	TRBD1	TGTGCCAGCAGCCCCCAGAGGGACAGCTACTCTAACTATGGCTACACCTTC	CASSPQRDSYSNYGYTF
TRBV19	15	NA	TRBJ2-1	TRBD2	TGTGCCAGTAGTGTCTCTAGCGGGGTTAACAATGAGCAGTTTTTC	CASSVSSGVNNEQFF
TRBV20-1	14	NA	TRBJ2-1	TRBD2	TGCAGTGCTGAGCGGGACCCACCGTACAATGAGCAGTTCTTC	CSAERDPPYNEQFF
TRBV10-3	15	NA	TRBJ1-4	TRBD1	TGTGCCATCAGTGAGAGGTCAGGGGGCGGTGAAAAACTGTTTTTT	CAISERSGGGEKLFF
TRBV2	13	few	TRBJ1-1	TRBD1	TGTGCCAGCGAGGGACAGCTGAACACTGAAGCTTTCTTT	CASEGQLNTEAFF
TRBV6-5	16	many	TRBJ2-3	NA	TGTGCCAGCAGTTACTCGCCTGCCGGACTCACAGATACGCAGTATTTT	CASSYSPAGLTDTQYF
TRBV7-7	14	many	TRBJ2-1	NA	TGTGCCAGCAGCTTAGAGGGTTCCTACAATGAGCAGTTCTTC	CASSLEGSYNEQFF
TRBV29-1	11	few	TRBJ2-5	NA	TGCAGCGTTGGGTCCCTAGAGACCCAGTACTTC	CSVGSLETQYF
TRBV7-8	12	NA	TRBJ2-7	NA	TGTGCCAGTACACCAGGGGAGGGCGAGCAGTACTTC	CASTPGEGEQYF
TRBV7-9	16	NA	TRBJ2-4	NA	TGCGCCAGCAGCTTGATGCCACACCCGGTAGGAGACATTCAGTACTTC	CASSLMPHPVGDIQYF
TRBV24-1	15	NA	TRBJ2-1	NA	TGTGCCACCGGAGATTCCGGGACTGGAAACAATGAGCAGTTCTTC	CATGDSGTGNNEQFF
TRBV7-3	15	NA	TRBJ1-6	NA	TGTGCCAGCAGCCAACACAGCCATAATCAATCACCCCTCCACTTT	CASSQHSHNQSPLHF
TRBV7-6	13	NA	TRBJ2-1	NA	TGTGCCTGGGGGGACTCTTCCTACAATGAGCAGTTCTTC	CAWGDSSYNEQFF
TRBV5-4	14	NA	TRBJ1-6	NA	TGTGCCAGCGGCGTCGACAAGGGAAATTCACCCCTCCACTTT	CASGVDKGNSPLHF
TRBV29-1	12	NA	TRBJ2-7	NA	TGCAGCGTGGGGCCTAGCGTCGGCGAGCAGTACTTC	CSVGPSVGEQYF
TRBV9	14	NA	TRBJ2-3	NA	TGTGCCAGCAGCGTAGGACACAGGACAGATACGCAGTATTTT	CASSVGHRTDTQYF
TRBV12-3/TRBV12-4	13	NA	TRBJ1-3	NA	TGTGCCAGCAGTTTCAGCTCTGGAAACACCATATATTTT	CASSFSSGNTIYF
TRBV7-9	19	NA	TRBJ2-5	TRBD1	TGTGCCAGCAGCCCGCGCTTAACTGACAGGGGACAGTACCAAGAGACCCAGTACTTC	CASSPRLTDRGQYQETQYF
TRBV7-8	16	NA	TRBJ2-1	TRBD2	TGTGCCAGCAGCTTAGGGGCTAGCGGGGGGGCGTATGAGCAGTTCTTC	CASSLGASGGAYEQFF
TRBV11-3	14	NA	TRBJ2-7	NA	TGTGCCAGCAGCTTTGTCGGGACCGACTACGAGCAGTACTTC	CASSFVGTDYEQYF
TRBV5-1	15	few	TRBJ1-2	NA	TGCGCCAGCAGCTTAGGGGGGGCGGAGGACTATGGCTACACCTTC	CASSLGGAEDYGYTF
TRBV24-1	16	NA	TRBJ2-1	TRBD2	TGTGCCACCAGTGATTATGGGACTAGCGTCGGCAATGAGCAGTTCTTC	CATSDYGTSVGNEQFF
TRBV2	13	NA	TRBJ1-4	NA	TGTGCCAGCAGTGAGGGAACTAATGAAAAACTGTTTTTT	CASSEGTNEKLFF
TRBV19	13	NA	TRBJ1-1	NA	TGTGCCAGTAGTAAGGCACCGAACACTGAAGCTTTCTTT	CASSKAPNTEAFF
TRBV7-3	16	NA	TRBJ1-6	TRBD1	TGTGCCAGCAGCTTAACAGGGGGCTGGAATAATTCACCCCTCCACTTT	CASSLTGGWNNSPLHF
TRBV5-1	17	once	TRBJ2-6	NA	TGCGCCAGCAGCTCGGAGGGATCCCACTCTGGGGCCAACGTCCTGACTTTC	CASSSEGSHSGANVLTF
TRBV20-1	13	NA	TRBJ2-1	NA	TGCAGTGCTAGTACCCTCCGCCGCAATGAGCAGTTCTTC	CSASTLRRNEQFF
TRBV12-3/TRBV12-4	13	many	TRBJ1-5	NA	TGTGCCAGCAGTGGGGGGGGCGGTCAGCCCCAGCATTTT	CASSGGGGQPQHF
TRBV7-3	15	NA	TRBJ2-1	TRBD1	TGTGCCAGCAGCCCCCGGGACAGGGGGCTCGATGAGCAGTTCTTC	CASSPRDRGLDEQFF